This T cell receptor (beta chain) is from a study of blood T cell repertoires in COVID-19. For the study at large: From T cells, B-cell-depleted T cells, or PBMCs came the material, which was cDNA or gDNA.

J gave up 3 bases and V 4 bases, and 5 bases lay outside the gene matches. Germline assignment: CDR1 SGHDN and CDR2 FVKESK. The CDR3 extends over 15 amino acids. In the study's own analysis: For nucleated cells, counts were estimated from reference gene primer amplification. Repertoires were generated with immunoSEQ multiplex PCR, while TCRdb's copy carries only in-frame clones and drops some. The DNA gave D and trimming, while V, J and clone size come from that table. The data show some 250,000 clones, 85% to 90% seen once. Followed longitudinally, the Seattle patients had been enrolled during active infection. The sample holds a few counts of this clone.

Sequencing input: peripheral blood. The receptor's source is a woman aged 25 to 39 with COVID-19, enrolled during active disease. V gene TRBV14 combines with J gene TRBJ2-4; 8 nucleotides match TRBD2. Here the CDR3 reads CASSLAGSYKNIQYF. DNA for the CDR3: TGTGCCAGCAGCCTAGCGGGGTCCTACAAAAACATTCAGTACTTC.